This TCR beta chain originates from a study of Tregs in tolerant kidney transplant recipients. Study-wide findings and caveats: Activated donor B cell expansion appeared to reveal the most relevant donor-specific TCRbeta repertoire.

Trimming removed 6 bases from V and 0 bases from J, with 11 bases in between. CDR1 is MDHEN and CDR2 is SYDVKM in the germline V gene. CDR3 size: 14 residues. CD4+CD25+CD127- Tregs, CD4+CD25- non-Tregs, CD4 and CD8 cells were sorted. Thawed PBMCs were rested overnight at 37°C with 150 to 200 IU/ml IL-2 before regulatory T cell sorting. Only in-frame clones appear in the TCRdb table, and some are missing; sequencing was by immunoSEQ multiplex PCR. The sample holds tens of thousands of clones, less than 95% seen once. Of note for this clone: Its antigen is not known.

The TCR originated in a human donor who received a combined kidney and bone marrow transplant. This chain uses TRBV28 with TRBJ2-5, with unresolved D. The sample was Tregs from blood, taken before the transplant. The CDR3 spells CASRRHRDQETQYF. DNA of the CDR3: TGTGCCAGCAGACGCCACCGAGACCAAGAGACCCAGTACTTC.